The source of this T cell receptor (beta chain) is a study of blood T cell repertoires in COVID-19. Study-wide context: Material from acute and convalescent COVID-19 was sourced from the United States, Italy and Spain.

As handled by the study authors: Reference gene primer amplification in the assay estimated nucleated cell counts. This table comes from immunoSEQ multiplex PCR, and its TCRdb copy is limited to in-frame clones, with some not included. Clone size and the V and J calls come from that table; the DNA yielded D and trimming. The sample yields about 200,000 clones, around four fifths seen once. The CDR3 is 14 amino acids. From germline, CDR1 is SGHDT and CDR2 YYEEEE. V gave up 0 bases and J gave up 1 base, with 5 bases separating them. The clonotype was recovered from a man in his sixties with COVID-19, enrolled during active disease. Sequenced material: peripheral blood. This sequence joins TRBV5-6 and TRBJ2-4, with D unresolved. CDR3 DNA sequence: TGTGCCAGCAGCTTGGCCGGGGCCAAAAACATTCAGTACTTC. Its translation: CASSLAGAKNIQYF.